The next 11 T cell receptor beta chains were all read from a single sample in a study of post-analysis software for immune sequencing data. Overall study results and limits: Several TRBV segments (TRBV5-6, TRBV5-1 and TRBV20-1 among them) occurred more frequently in patients than in controls.

Included in the TCR beta cDNA libraries were unique molecular identifiers. One entry per CDR3 protein, called by TCRdb with MiXCR from the PCR reads. The repertoire holds about 820,000 distinct CDR3 sequences, about 57% seen once, with roughly 4.4% in the top ten. These TCRs' antigens remain unknown. Specimen: blood. Receptor source: a girl aged 5-17 years with multiple sclerosis.

This clonotype was picked up a small number of times. The chain is built from TRBV12-3 or TRBV12-4 and TRBJ2-7, with D possibly called TRBD1 or TRBD2 (7 bases each). The CDR3 consists of 15 residues. Deletions cut 6 bases from V and 0 bases from J, with 15 bases between. The CDR3 protein is CASSSGGAYSYEQYF. The CDR3 bases are TGTGCCAGCAGCTCAGGGGGGGCGTACTCCTACGAGCAGTACTTC.

The rearrangement uses TRBV6-2 or TRBV6-3 and TRBJ2-1; 9 bases map to TRBD2. The V and J ends lost 5 bases and 7 bases, in that order; junction bases with no gene match: 9. The CDR3 is 15 amino acids. Germline V gives CDR1 MNHEY, CDR2 SVGEGT. This CDR3 is CASSSGGTSINEQFF. In DNA, the CDR3 is TGTGCCAGCAGTAGCGGGGGGACCTCCATTAATGAGCAGTTCTTC.

Notes on this clonotype: At one end, the junction sequence differs from germline, possibly due to a read error. The chain carries TRBV7-9 and TRBJ2-5, with 12 bases lining up with TRBD2. The length of the CDR3 is 16 residues. CDR1 is SEHNR, CDR2 FQNEAQ, per germline (reference sequence). CDR3 nucleotides: TGTGCCGGCAGCGCACGCGGACTAGCGGGGCAAGAGACCCAGTACTTC. This translates into CAGSARGLAGQETQYF.

The gene calls are TRBV27 and TRBJ1-1, with a possible D match to TRBD1 (6 bases). The V gene lost 3 bases and the J gene lost 1 base, with 9 bases spanning the gap. Per the germline V gene, CDR1 is MNHEY and CDR2 is SMNVEV (reference sequence). The CDR3 runs to 14 residues. The CDR3 DNA reads as TGTGCCAGCAGTTTCCGGGACACGAACACTGAAGCTTTCTTT. As protein: CASSFRDTNTEAFF.

CDR3 sequence: CASSPPGQIGNTQYF. The CDR3 DNA is TGTGCCAGCAGCCCCCCCGGACAGATTGGGAATACGCAGTATTTT. V and J are TRBV7-3 and TRBJ2-3, with D perhaps TRBD1 (6 bases). CDR1 is SGHTA, CDR2 FQGTGA, per germline. This CDR3 region has 15 residues. V was shortened by 5 bases and J by 7 bases, with 19 bases between the two germline ends.

This clonotype has only a few counts. The rearrangement joins TRBV6-5 to TRBJ1-1; 7 nucleotides match TRBD1. The CDR3 sequence is 17 residues long. The germline gives CDR1 MNHEY, CDR2 SVGAGI. J gave up 4 bases and V 4 bases, and 15 bases lay outside the gene matches. For the CDR3, the DNA is TGTGCCAGCAGTTTCACCCGGACAGGCTCGGGTCGCACTGAAGCTTTCTTT. It encodes CASSFTRTGSGRTEAFF.

This chain joins TRBV10-3 and TRBJ2-7; D unresolved. Germline V CDR1 and CDR2: ENHRY, SYGVKD. V lost 6 bases, J lost 3 bases, and 9 bases lay in between. The CDR3 sequence is 12 residues long. The CDR3 loop is CAIRQAGYEQYF. The CDR3 DNA is TGTGCCATCAGGCAGGCAGGCTACGAGCAGTACTTC.

The table lists this clonotype with a few counts. The chain has TRBV7-6 and TRBJ2-7, with a possible D match to TRBD1 (6 bases). Between the trimmed V and J ends, which lost 5 bases and 3 bases, there was a span of 23 bases. CDR3 length: 17 residues. Germline V gene data show CDR1 as SGHVS and CDR2 as FNYEAQ. The CDR3 reads CASSVTGTPTPFYEQYF. The CDR3 DNA reads as TGTGCCAGCAGCGTTACCGGGACACCTACACCCTTCTACGAGCAGTACTTC.

The chain employs TRBV7-2 and TRBJ2-1, with 7 bases aligning to TRBD1. Looked up from germline, CDR1 is SGHTA and CDR2 is FQGNSA. This CDR3 comprises 16 residues. With 5 bases clipped from V and 2 bases from J, the junction kept 9 bases outside the gene matches. CDR3 amino acids: CASSAFNGTAYNEQFF. The CDR3 bases are TGTGCCAGCAGCGCCTTTAACGGGACAGCCTACAATGAGCAGTTCTTC.

CDR3 protein: CASSPARSEEKLFF. The CDR3 DNA sequence: TGCGCCAGCAGCCCCGCGCGGTCGGAGGAAAAACTGTTTTTT. The rearrangement uses TRBV5-1 and TRBJ1-4; D is uncertain. Between the trimmed V and J ends, which lost 4 bases and 8 bases, there was a span of 15 bases. CDR1 and CDR2 (germline): SGHRS, YFSETQ. The CDR3 runs to 14 residues.

Regarding this clonotype: A read error may account for a junction end that differs from germline. The chain uses TRBV29-1 and TRBJ2-3, with D perhaps assigned TRBD1 or TRBD2 (6 bases each). Germline V gene lookup returns CDR1 SQVTM and CDR2 ANQGSEA. The CDR3 sequence is 16 residues long. The CDR3 DNA sequence: TGCAGCGTTAGGGGGGATTTGACACCCATCACAGATACGGAGTATTTT. Protein sequence: CSVRGDLTPITDTEYF.